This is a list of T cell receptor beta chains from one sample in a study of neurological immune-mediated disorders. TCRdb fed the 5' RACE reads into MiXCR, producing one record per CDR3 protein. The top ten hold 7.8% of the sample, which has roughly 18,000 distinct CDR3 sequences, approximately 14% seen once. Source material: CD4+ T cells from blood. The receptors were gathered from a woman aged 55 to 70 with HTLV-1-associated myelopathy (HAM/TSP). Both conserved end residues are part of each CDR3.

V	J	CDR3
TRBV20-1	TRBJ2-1	CSARRRGGHNEQFF
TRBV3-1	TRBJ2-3	CASSQPYTSGGADTQYF
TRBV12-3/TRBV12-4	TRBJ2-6	CASIQGAGANVLTF
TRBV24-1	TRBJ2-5	CATSDSGIMFRETQYF
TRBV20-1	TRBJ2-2	CSTRTGTSGTGELFF
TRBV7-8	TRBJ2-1	CASSSTSGRFGEQFF
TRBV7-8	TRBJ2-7	CASSLAQYSSHEQYF
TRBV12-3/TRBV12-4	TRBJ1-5	CASSLGSDQPQHF
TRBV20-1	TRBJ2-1	CSADGTGVNEQFF
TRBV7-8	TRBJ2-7	CASSLMGSGSYEQYF
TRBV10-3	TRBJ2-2	CAIAKETGALNTGELFF
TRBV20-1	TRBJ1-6	CSGGPIGGSYNSPLHF
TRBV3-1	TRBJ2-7	CASSQTSVSSYEQYF
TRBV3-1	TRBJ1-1	CASSQVGVMNTEAFF
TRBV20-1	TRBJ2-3	CSARGIDTQYF
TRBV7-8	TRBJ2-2	CASSFAGQPNTGELFF
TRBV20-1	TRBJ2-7	CSALAGGFNEQYF
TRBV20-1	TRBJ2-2	CSARDPGTGSGELFF